This record covers a single TCR beta chain. Germline CDR1 is SGDLS and CDR2 is YYNGEE. The V gene lost 3 bases and the J gene lost 5 bases, with 29 bases spanning the gap. The CDR3 is made up of 19 amino acids. This sample stems from a study of blood T cell repertoires in COVID-19. Using immunoSEQ multiplex PCR, the repertoire was profiled, and TCRdb retains in-frame clones only, with some absent. In the table there are 200,000 to 250,000 clones, around 85% of which are singletons. Sequencing was done on a sample of peripheral blood. The sequence came from a woman under 40 who had recovered from COVID-19. This sequence joins TRBV9 and TRBJ2-5; maybe TRBD2 (5 bases). The DNA of the CDR3 is TGTGCCAGCAGCGCTAAACCCCTCTCAGGAGGCACCAATGGGGAGACCCAGTACTTC. Translating gives CASSAKPLSGGTNGETQYF.